These 6 T cell receptor beta chains were all obtained from the same sample, sequenced in a study of cytomegalovirus exposure and HLA in healthy donors. The PCR had 60 Vbeta and 13 Jbeta primers. Profiled with immunoSEQ multiplex PCR; TCRdb holds only in-frame clones, not every one. The sample contains 200,000 to 250,000 clones, roughly three quarters of which appear only once. Specimen: PBMCs. Receptor source: a man aged 50-60 years in good health and CMV-seronegative.

The chain is built from TRBV11-2 and TRBJ2-7; no clear D gene. V lost 0 bases and J 0 bases, leaving 3 bases between the germline ends. The CDR3 is 13 amino acids. Per germline, CDR1 SGHAT and CDR2 FQNNGV. In DNA, the CDR3 is TGTGCCAGCAGCTTAGAGGCCTCCTACGAGCAGTACTTC. Translated: CASSLEASYEQYF.

This clone was seen once. The chain uses TRBV7-2 and TRBJ1-3; perhaps TRBD1 as D (6 bases). This CDR3 has 16 residues. CDR1 is SGHTA and CDR2 is FQGNSA in the germline V gene. V lost 5 bases, J lost 2 bases, and 16 bases lay in between. Here the CDR3 DNA reads TGTGCCAGCAGCGTTACCTCAGGGGCTGCTGGAAACACCATATATTTT. Residues: CASSVTSGAAGNTIYF.

V gene TRBV29-1 combines with J gene TRBJ1-4; 11 bases agree with TRBD1. Losses at the gene ends were 5 bases for V and 8 bases for J; bases not matched to a gene: 10. Germline values: CDR1 SQVTM, CDR2 ANQGSEA. The CDR3 is made up of 15 amino acids. CDR3: CSVSKPGQGEEKLFF. The CDR3 DNA reads as TGCAGCGTTTCTAAGCCGGGACAGGGGGAAGAAAAACTGTTTTTT.

This chain connects TRBV27 to TRBJ2-1, with 10 bases matching TRBD2. The V gene's germline CDR1 is MNHEY and CDR2 SMNVEV (reference sequence). The CDR3 consists of 16 residues. The trim removed 4 bases at V and 7 bases at J, leaving 10 bases unmatched. CDR3 loop: CASSYLASGSRNEQFF. The CDR3 region has the DNA TGTGCCAGCAGTTATTTGGCTAGCGGGAGCAGAAATGAGCAGTTCTTC.

The chain is built from TRBV6-1 and TRBJ2-7; 14 bases agree with TRBD2. Germline trimming cut 7 bases from V and 4 bases from J; bases unmatched to any gene: 3. Germline V gene data show CDR1 as MNHNS and CDR2 as SASEGT. The CDR3 totals 14 residues. The CDR3 region is CASTGTSGRYEQYF. CDR3 DNA: TGTGCCAGCACCGGGACTAGCGGGAGATACGAGCAGTACTTC.

This chain joins TRBV9 and TRBJ2-3; TRBD2 matches at 7 bases. CDR1 is SGDLS, CDR2 YYNGEE, per germline. This CDR3 comprises 16 residues. The V and J ends lost 4 bases and 5 bases, in that order; junction bases with no gene match: 13. The CDR3 DNA reads TGTGCCAGCAGCTCCCCCGGGACTACATTACTAGATACGCAGTATTTT. Translated: CASSSPGTTLLDTQYF.